The entry below describes one T cell receptor beta chain. Its matching antigen is unknown. Culture proceeded for approximately 10 days, and CD4+ T cells were then isolated. As their vaccination, participants received two doses of either BNT162b2 or mRNA-1273. CDR3 size: 17 residues. The V segment lost 4 bases and the J segment 1 base; nucleotides outside the gene matches: 11. CDR1 is SGHRS and CDR2 is YFSETQ in the germline V gene. The sample comes from a study of vaccination effects on CD4 cells after COVID-19. Sequenced by immunoSEQ multiplex PCR; TCRdb stores in-frame clones only, minus some. The sample records about 66,000 clones, roughly 80% being singletons.

The TCR originated in a human donor who received a COVID-19 vaccine. This specimen was CD4+ T cells from PBMCs cultured without peptide, taken after COVID-19 vaccination. The chain employs TRBV5-1 and TRBJ1-2, with TRBD1 matching 9 bases. The CDR3 bases are TGCGCCAGCAGCCCCAGAACGGGACAGGGCCATAACTATGGCTACACCTTC. It yields the protein CASSPRTGQGHNYGYTF. The full variable domain, its missing parts supplied by reference TRBV5-1 and TRBJ1-2, is KAGVTQTPRYLIKTRGQQVTLSCSPISGHRSVSWYQQTPGQGLQFLFEYFSETQRNKGNFPGRFSGRQFSNSRSEMNVSTLELGDSALYLCASSPRTGQGHNYGYTFGSGTRLTVV.